This TCR beta chain was identified in a study of T cell repertoires in cytomegalovirus infection. With regard to this clonotype: The antigen is not known.

One entry per CDR3 protein results from TCRdb running MiXCR on the reads. The sample gives 900,000 to 950,000 distinct CDR3 sequences, approximately 33% of which show up once; 13% is in the top ten. The germline V gene has CDR1 MNHEY and CDR2 SMNVEV (reference sequence). The CDR3 spans 18 residues. V was pared by 7 bases and J by 5 bases, with 29 bases between. The clonotype originates from a human donor in good health (CMV status not recorded). Some clones in this sample may be carry-over from other donors' samples. Sequencing used cultured CD8+ T cells from PBMCs, obtained from culture after CMV antigen stimulation. The chain recombines TRBV27 with TRBJ1-1; possibly TRBD1 for D (6 bases). The CDR3 nucleotides read TGTGCCAGCACCTCAGGGATTTGGGGGCGCGGGCAATTAACTGAAGCTTTCTTT. Translating gives CASTSGIWGRGQLTEAFF.